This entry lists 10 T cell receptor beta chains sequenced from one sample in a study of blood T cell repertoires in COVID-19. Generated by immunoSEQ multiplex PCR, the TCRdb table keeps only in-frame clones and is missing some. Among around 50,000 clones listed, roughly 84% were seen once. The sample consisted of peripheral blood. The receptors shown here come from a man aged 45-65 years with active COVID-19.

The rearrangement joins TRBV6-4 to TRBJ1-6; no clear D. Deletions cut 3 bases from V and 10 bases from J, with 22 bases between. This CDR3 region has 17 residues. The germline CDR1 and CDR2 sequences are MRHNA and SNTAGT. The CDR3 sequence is CASSELKGRTSGSPLHF. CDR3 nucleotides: TGTGCCAGCAGTGAGTTAAAGGGTAGGACCTCGGGATCACCCCTCCACTTT.

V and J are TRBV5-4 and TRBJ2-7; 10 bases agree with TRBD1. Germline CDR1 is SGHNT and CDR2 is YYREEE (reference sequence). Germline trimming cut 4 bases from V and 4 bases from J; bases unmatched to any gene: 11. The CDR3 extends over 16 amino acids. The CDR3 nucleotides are TGTGCCAGCAGCCTCGAATCGGGACAGGGGTTTTACGAGCAGTACTTC. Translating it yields CASSLESGQGFYEQYF.

CDR3 DNA sequence: TGCGCCAGCAGCTTGGATGGGACTAGCGGGCGATCCTACGAGCAGTACTTC. Translation gives CASSLDGTSGRSYEQYF. The V gene is TRBV5-1, the J gene TRBJ2-7; TRBD2 matches at 12 bases. Germline CDR1 is SGHRS and CDR2 is YFSETQ. J lost 1 base, V lost 0 bases, and 5 bases had no gene match. The CDR3 runs to 17 residues.

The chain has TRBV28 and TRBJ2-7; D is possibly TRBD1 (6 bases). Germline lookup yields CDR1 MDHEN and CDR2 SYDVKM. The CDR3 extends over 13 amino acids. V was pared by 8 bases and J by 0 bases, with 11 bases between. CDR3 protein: CASGRGFSYEQYF. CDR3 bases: TGTGCCAGCGGCAGGGGATTCTCCTACGAGCAGTACTTC.

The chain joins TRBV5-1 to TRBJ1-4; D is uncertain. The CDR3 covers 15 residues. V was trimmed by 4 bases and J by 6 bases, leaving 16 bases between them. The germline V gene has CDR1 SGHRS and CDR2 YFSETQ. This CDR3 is CASSPSGQEHEKLFF. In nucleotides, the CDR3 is TGCGCCAGCAGCCCGTCTGGGCAGGAACATGAAAAACTGTTTTTT.

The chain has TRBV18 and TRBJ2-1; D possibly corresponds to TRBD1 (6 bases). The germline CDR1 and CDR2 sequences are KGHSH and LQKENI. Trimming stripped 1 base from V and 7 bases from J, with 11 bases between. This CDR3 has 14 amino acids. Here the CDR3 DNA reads TGTGCCAGCTCACCACAGCTGGGGGCAAATGAGCAGTTCTTC. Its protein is CASSPQLGANEQFF.

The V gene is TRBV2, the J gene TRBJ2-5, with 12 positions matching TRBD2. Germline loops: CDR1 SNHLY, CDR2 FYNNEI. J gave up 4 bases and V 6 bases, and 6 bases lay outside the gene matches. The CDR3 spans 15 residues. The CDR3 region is CASSKTSGRRETQYF. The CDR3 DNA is TGTGCCAGCAGCAAGACTAGCGGGAGAAGAGAGACCCAGTACTTC.

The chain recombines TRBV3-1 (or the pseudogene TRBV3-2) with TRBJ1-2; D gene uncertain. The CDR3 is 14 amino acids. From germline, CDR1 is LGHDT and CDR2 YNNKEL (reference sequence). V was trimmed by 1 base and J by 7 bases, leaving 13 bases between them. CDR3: CASSQGPGGSGYTF. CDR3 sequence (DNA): TGTGCCAGCAGCCAAGGGCCGGGAGGGTCTGGCTACACCTTC.

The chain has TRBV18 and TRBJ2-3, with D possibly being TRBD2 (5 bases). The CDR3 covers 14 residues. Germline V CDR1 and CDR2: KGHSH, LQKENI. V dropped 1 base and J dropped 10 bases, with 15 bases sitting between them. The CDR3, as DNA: TGTGCCAGCTCACCACGAGATAGCGCGACGGCGCAGTATTTT. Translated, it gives CASSPRDSATAQYF.

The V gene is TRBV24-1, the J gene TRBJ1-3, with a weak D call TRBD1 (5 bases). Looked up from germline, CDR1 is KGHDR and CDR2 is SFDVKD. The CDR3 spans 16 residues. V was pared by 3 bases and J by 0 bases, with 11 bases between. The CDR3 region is CATSDGTFDSGNTIYF. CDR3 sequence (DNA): TGTGCCACCAGTGATGGGACTTTCGACTCTGGAAACACCATATATTTT.